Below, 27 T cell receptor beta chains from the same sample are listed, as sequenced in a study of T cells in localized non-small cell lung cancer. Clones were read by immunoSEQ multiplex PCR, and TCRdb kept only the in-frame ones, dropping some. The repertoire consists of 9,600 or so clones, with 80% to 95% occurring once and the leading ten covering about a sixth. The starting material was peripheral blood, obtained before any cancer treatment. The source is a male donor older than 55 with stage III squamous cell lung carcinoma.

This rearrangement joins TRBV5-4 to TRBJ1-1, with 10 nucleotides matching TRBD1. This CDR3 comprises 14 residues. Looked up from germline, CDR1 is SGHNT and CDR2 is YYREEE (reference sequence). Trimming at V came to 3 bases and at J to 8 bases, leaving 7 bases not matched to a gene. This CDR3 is CASSSGQGEFEAFF. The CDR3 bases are TGTGCCAGCAGCTCCGGACAGGGGGAATTCGAAGCTTTCTTT.

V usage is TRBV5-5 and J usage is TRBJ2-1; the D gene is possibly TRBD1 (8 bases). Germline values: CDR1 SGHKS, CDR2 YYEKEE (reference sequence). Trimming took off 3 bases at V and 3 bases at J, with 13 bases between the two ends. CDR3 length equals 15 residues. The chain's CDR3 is CASSSQGEGYNEQFF. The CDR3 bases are TGTGCCAGCAGCTCACAGGGGGAGGGCTACAATGAGCAGTTCTTC.

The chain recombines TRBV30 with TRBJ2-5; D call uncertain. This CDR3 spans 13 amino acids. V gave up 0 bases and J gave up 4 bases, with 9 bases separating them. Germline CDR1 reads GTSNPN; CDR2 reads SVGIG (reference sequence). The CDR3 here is CAWSVRLGETQYF. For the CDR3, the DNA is TGTGCCTGGAGTGTACGTCTTGGAGAGACCCAGTACTTC.

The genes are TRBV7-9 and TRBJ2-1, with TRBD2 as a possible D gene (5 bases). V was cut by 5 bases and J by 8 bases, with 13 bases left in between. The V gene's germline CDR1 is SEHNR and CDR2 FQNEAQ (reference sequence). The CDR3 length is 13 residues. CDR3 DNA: TGTGCCAGCAGCGCGAGAGGACTCCATGAGCAGTTCTTC. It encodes CASSARGLHEQFF.

The CDR3 loop is CATATANTEAFF. CDR3 bases: TGTGCCACCGCCACAGCGAACACTGAAGCTTTCTTT. This sequence joins TRBV5-6 and TRBJ1-1; no clear D. The CDR3 is 12 residues long. Looked up from germline, CDR1 is SGHDT and CDR2 is YYEEEE. V lost 9 bases to trimming and J lost 1 base, with 10 bases between them.

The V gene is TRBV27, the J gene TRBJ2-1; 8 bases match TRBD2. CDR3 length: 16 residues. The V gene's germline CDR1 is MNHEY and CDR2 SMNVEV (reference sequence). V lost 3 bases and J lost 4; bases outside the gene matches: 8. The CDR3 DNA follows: TGTGCCAGCAGTTTTTTAAGATCTAGCGGGTACAATGAGCAGTTCTTC. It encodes CASSFLRSSGYNEQFF.

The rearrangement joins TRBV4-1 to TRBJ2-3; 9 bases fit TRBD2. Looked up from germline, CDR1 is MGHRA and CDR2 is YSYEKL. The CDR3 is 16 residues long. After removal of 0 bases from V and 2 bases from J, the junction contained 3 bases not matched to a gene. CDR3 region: CASSQESGGITDTQYF. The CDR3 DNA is TGCGCCAGCAGCCAAGAGAGCGGGGGGATCACAGATACGCAGTATTTT.

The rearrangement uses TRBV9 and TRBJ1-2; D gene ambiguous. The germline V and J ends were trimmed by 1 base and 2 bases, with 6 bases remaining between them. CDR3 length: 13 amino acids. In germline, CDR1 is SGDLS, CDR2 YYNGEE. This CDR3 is CASSVRGNYGYTF. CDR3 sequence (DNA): TGTGCCAGCAGCGTAAGAGGGAACTATGGCTACACCTTC.

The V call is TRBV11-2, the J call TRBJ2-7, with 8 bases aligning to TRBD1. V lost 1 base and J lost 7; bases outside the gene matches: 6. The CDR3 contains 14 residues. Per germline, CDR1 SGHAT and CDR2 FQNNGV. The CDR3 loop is CASSLGPGGDEQYF. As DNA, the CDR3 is TGTGCCAGCAGCTTAGGGCCAGGGGGCGATGAGCAGTACTTC.

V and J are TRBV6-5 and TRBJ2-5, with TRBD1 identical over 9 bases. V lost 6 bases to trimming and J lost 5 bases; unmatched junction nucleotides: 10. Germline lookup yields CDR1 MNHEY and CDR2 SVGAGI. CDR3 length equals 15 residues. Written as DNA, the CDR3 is TGTGCCAGCAGGAGCTTAGGACAGGGGACGGAGACCCAGTACTTC. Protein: CASRSLGQGTETQYF.

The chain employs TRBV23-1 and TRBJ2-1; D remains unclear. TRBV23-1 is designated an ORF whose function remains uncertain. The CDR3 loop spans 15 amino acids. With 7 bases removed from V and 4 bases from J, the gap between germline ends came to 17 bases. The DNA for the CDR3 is TGCGCCAGCACCCCCGGCCATTTACTATACAATGAGCAGTTCTTC. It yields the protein CASTPGHLLYNEQFF.

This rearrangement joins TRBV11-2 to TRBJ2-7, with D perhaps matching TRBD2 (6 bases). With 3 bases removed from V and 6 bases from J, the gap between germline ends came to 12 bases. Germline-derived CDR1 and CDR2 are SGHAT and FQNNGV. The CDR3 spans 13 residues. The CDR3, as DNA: TGTGCCAGCAGCTTGTATCAGGGAGGCGAGCAGTACTTC. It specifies CASSLYQGGEQYF.

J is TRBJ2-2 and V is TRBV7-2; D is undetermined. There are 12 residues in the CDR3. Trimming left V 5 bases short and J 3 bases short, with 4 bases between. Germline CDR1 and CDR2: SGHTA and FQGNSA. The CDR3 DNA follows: TGTGCCAGCAGCACTTACACCGGGGAGCTGTTTTTT. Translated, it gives CASSTYTGELFF.

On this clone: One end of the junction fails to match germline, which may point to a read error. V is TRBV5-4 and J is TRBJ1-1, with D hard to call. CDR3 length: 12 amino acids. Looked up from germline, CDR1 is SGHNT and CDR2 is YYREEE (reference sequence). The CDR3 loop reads CVSSWGGTEAFF. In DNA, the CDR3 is TGTGTCAGCAGCTGGGGTGGGACTGAAGCTTTCTTT.

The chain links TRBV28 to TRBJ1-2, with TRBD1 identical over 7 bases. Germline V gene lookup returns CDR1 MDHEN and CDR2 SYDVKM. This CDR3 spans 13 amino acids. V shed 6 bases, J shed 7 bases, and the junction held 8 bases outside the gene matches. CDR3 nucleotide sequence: TGTGCCAGCAGCACAACAGGGGAAGGTGGCTACACCTTC. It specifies CASSTTGEGGYTF.

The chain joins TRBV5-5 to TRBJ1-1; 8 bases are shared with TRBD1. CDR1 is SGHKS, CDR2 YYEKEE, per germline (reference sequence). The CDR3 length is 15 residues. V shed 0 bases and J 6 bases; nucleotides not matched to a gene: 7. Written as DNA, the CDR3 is TGTGCCAGCAGCTTGGCCGGGCAGGGGGCTGCTGAAGCTTTCTTT. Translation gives CASSLAGQGAAEAFF.

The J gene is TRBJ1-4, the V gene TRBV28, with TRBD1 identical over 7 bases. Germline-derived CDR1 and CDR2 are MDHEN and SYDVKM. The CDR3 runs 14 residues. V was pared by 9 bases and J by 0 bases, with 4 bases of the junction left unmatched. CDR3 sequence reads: CASQGDATNEKLFF. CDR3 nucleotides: TGTGCCAGTCAGGGGGATGCAACTAATGAAAAACTGTTTTTT.

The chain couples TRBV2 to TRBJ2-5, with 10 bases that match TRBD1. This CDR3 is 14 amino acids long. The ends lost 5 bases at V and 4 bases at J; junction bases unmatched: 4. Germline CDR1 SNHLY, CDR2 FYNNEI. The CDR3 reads CASSKDRGGETQYF. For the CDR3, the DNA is TGTGCCAGCAGTAAGGACAGGGGGGGAGAGACCCAGTACTTC.

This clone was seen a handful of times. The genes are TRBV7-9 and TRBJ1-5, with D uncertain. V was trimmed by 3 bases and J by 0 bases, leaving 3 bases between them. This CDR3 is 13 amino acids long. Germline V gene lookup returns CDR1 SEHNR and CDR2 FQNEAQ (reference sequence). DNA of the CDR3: TGTGCCAGCAGCTTGGATAGCAATCAGCCCCAGCATTTT. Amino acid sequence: CASSLDSNQPQHF.

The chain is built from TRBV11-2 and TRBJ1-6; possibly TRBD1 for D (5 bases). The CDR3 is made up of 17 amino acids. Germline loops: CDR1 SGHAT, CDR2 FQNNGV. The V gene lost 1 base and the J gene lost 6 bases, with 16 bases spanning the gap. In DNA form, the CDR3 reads TGTGCCAGCAGCTTAGGAGGGGCCGCAGCCATTAATTCACCCCTCCACTTT. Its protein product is CASSLGGAAAINSPLHF.

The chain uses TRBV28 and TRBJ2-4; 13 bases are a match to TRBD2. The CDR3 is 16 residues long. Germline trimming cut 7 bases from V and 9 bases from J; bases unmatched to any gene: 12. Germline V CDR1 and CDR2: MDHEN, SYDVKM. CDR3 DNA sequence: TGTGCCAGCACCTTCGGACTAGCGGGGGCCGGTGGCATTCAGTACTTC. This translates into CASTFGLAGAGGIQYF.

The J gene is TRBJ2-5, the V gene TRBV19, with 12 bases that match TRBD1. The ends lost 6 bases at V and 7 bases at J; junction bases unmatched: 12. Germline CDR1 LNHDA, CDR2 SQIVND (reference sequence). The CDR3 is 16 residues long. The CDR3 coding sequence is TGTGCCAGTAGCCTTGGTCCACCGGGACAGGGGGCGACCCAGTACTTC. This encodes CASSLGPPGQGATQYF.

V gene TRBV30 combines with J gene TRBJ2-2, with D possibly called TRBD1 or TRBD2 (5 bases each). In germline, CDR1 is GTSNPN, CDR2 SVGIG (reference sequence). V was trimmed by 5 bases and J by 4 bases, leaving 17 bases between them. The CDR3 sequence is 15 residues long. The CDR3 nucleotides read TGTGCCTGGTCGAGGGGACGGGCCACCACCGGGGAGCTGTTTTTT. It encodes CAWSRGRATTGELFF.

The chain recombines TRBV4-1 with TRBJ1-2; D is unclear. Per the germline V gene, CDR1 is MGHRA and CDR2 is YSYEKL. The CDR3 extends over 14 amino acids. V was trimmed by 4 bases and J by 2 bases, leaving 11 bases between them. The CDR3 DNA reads TGCGCCAGCAGCCTCGGACGGGGAAACTATGGCTACACCTTC. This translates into CASSLGRGNYGYTF.

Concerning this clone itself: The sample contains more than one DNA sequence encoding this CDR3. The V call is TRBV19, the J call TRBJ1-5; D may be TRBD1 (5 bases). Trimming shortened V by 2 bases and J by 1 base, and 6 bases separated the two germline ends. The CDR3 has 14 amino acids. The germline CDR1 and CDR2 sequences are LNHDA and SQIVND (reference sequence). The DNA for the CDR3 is TGTGCCAGTAGTATAAGGGACAGCAATCAGCCCCAGCATTTT. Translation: CASSIRDSNQPQHF.

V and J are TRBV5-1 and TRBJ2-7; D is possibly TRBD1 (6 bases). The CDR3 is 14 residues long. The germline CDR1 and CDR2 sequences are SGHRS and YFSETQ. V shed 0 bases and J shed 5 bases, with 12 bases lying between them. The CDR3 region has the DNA TGCGCCAGCAGCTTGGTAGTGGGGGCCCACGAGCAGTACTTC. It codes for CASSLVVGAHEQYF.

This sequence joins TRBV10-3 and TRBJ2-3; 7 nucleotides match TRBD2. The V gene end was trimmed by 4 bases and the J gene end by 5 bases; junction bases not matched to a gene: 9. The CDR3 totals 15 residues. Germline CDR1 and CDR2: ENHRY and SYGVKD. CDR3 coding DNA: TGTGCCATCAGTGGGGTAGGGACTACCGAAGATACGCAGTATTTT. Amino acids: CAISGVGTTEDTQYF.